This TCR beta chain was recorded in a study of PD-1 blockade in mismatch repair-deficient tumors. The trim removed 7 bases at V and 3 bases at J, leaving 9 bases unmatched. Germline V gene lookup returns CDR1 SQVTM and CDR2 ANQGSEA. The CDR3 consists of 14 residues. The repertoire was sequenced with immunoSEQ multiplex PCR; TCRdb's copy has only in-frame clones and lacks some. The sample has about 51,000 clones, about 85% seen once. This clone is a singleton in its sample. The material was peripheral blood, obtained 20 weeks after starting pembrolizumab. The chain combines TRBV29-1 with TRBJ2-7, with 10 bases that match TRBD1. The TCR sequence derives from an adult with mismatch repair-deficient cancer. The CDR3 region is CSAEAGTGVYEQYF. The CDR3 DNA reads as TGCAGCGCCGAAGCCGGGACAGGGGTCTACGAGCAGTACTTC.